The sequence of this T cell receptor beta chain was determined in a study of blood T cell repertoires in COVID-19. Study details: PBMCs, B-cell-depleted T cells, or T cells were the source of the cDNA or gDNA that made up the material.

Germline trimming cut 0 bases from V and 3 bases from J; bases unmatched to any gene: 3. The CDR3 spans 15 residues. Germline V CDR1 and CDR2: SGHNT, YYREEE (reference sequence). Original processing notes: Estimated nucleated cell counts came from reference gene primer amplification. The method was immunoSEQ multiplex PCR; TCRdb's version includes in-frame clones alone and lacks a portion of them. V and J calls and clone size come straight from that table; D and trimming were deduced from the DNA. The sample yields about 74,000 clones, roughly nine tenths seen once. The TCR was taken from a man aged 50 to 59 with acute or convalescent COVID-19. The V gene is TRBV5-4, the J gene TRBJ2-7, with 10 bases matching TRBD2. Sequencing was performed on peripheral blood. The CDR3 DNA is TGTGCCAGCAGCTTGGAAGCTAGCGGGGGCTACGAGCAGTACTTC. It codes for CASSLEASGGYEQYF. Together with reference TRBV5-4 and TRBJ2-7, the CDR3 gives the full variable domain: ETGVTQSPTHLIKTRGQQVTLRCSSQSGHNTVSWYQQALGQGPQFIFQYYREEENGRGNFPPRFSGLQFPNYSSELNVNALELDDSALYLCASSLEASGGYEQYFGPGTRLTVT.